This T cell receptor beta chain was documented in a study of cytomegalovirus exposure and HLA in healthy donors. General study points: According to a later analysis, TCR clusters from the first cohort tended to co-occur in the 120 or so validation repertoires. Across donors, most TCRs were seen rarely, yet some public ones were widespread. Investigators reported 150 to 200 TCR beta chains as tied to cytomegalovirus.

A note on this clone: Its antigen is as yet unknown.

Sequenced by immunoSEQ multiplex PCR; TCRdb stores in-frame clones only, minus some. Found here are about 260,000 clones, about 90% of them singletons; the top ten hold 3% to 3.5%. Germline CDR1 reads SGHDN; CDR2 reads FVKESK. This CDR3 spans 15 amino acids. The V end was cut by 1 base, the J end by 6 bases, with 12 bases between. The donors belonged to the approximately 120-subject validation cohort, separate from the approximately 670-subject first cohort. V is TRBV14 and J is TRBJ1-4; no reliable D call. This TCR was recovered from a woman in her 30s in good health and CMV-seronegative. Sequencing input: PBMCs. The CDR3 protein is CASSQAKGHYEKLFF. DNA for the CDR3: TGTGCCAGCAGCCAAGCCAAAGGGCACTATGAAAAACTGTTTTTT.